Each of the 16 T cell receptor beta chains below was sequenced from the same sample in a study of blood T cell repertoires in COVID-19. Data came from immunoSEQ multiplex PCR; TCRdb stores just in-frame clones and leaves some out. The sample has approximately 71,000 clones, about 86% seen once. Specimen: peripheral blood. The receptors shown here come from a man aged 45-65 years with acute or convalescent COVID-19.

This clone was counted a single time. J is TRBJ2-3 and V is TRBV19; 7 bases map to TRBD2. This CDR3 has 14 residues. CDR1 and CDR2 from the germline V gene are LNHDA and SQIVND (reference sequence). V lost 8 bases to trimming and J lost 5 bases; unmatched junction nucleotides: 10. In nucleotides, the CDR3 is TGTGCCAGTCAAGGTCGCCGGGGGGTAGATACGCAGTATTTT. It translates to CASQGRRGVDTQYF.

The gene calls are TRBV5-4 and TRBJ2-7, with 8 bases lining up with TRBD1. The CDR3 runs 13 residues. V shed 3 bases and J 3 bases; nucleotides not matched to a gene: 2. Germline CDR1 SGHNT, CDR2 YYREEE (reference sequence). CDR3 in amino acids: CASSWTGNYEQYF. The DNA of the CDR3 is TGTGCCAGCAGCTGGACAGGGAACTACGAGCAGTACTTC.

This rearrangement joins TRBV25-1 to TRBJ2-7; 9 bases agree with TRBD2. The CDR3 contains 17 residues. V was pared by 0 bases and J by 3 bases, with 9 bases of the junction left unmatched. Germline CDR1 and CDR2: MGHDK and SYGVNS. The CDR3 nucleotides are TGTGCCAGCAGTGAATACAAGATAGCGGGGGAGCGCTACGAGCAGTACTTC. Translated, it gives CASSEYKIAGERYEQYF.

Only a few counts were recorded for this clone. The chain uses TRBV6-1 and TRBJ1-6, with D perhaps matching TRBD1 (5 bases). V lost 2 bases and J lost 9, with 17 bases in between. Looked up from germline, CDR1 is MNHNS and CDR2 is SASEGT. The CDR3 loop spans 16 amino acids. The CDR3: CASSELLVGVGSPLHF. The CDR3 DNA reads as TGTGCCAGCAGTGAATTGTTAGTAGGGGTTGGTTCACCCCTCCACTTT.

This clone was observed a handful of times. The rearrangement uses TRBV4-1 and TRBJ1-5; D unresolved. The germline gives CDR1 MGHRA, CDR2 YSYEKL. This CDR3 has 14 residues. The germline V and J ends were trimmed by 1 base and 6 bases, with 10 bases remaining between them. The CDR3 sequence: CASSQVGIGQPQHF. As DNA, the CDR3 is TGCGCCAGCAGCCAAGTCGGGATCGGTCAGCCCCAGCATTTT.

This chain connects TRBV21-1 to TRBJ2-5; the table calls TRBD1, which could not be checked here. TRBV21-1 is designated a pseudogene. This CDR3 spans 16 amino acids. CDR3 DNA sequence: TGTGCCAGCAGCATCGGACAGGGGGTCCATCAAGAGACCCAGTACTTC. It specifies CASSIGQGVHQETQYF.

The chain's CDR3 is CASSPRTGGDYEQYF. As DNA, the CDR3 is TGCGCCAGCAGCCCTAGGACTGGCGGAGACTACGAGCAGTACTTC. This sequence joins TRBV4-1 and TRBJ2-7; possible D gene TRBD2, 5 bases. With 4 bases removed from V and 3 bases from J, the gap between germline ends came to 16 bases. Germline V gene data show CDR1 as MGHRA and CDR2 as YSYEKL. This CDR3 comprises 15 residues.

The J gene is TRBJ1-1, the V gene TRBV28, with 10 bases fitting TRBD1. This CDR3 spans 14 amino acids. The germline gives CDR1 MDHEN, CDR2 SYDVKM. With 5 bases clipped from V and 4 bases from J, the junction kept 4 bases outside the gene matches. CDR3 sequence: CASSRQGARTEAFF. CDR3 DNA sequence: TGTGCCAGCAGTCGACAGGGGGCGCGCACTGAAGCTTTCTTT.

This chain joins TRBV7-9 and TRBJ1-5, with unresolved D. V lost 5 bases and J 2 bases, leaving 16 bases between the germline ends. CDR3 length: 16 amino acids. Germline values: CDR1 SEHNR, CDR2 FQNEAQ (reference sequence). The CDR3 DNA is TGTGCCAGCAGCCGAGGAGGGATTGTGGGCAATCAGCCCCAGCATTTT. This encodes CASSRGGIVGNQPQHF.

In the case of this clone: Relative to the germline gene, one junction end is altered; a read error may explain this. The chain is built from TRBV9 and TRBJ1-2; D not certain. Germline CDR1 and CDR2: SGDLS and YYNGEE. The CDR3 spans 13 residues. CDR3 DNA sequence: TGTGCCAGCAGCGTAGATGATCATAGGATACCGACTTTC. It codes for CASSVDDHRIPTF.

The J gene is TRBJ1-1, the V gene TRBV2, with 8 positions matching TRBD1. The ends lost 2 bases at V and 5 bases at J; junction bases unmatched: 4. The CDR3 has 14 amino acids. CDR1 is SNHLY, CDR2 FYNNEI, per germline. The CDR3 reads CASSERDRGTEAFF. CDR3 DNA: TGTGCCAGCAGTGAAAGAGACAGGGGAACTGAAGCTTTCTTT.

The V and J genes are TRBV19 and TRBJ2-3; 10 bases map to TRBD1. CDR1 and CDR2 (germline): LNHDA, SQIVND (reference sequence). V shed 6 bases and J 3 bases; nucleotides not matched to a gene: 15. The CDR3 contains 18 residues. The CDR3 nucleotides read TGTGCCAGTAGAACGGGACAGGGGAATCTTTATTATACAGATACGCAGTATTTT. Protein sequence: CASRTGQGNLYYTDTQYF. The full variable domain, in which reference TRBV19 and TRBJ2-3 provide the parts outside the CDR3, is DGGITQSPKYLFRKEGQNVTLSCEQNLNHDAMYWYRQDPGQGLRLIYYSQIVNDFQKGDIAEGYSVSREKKESFPLTVTSAQKNPTAFYLCASRTGQGNLYYTDTQYFGPGTRLTVL.

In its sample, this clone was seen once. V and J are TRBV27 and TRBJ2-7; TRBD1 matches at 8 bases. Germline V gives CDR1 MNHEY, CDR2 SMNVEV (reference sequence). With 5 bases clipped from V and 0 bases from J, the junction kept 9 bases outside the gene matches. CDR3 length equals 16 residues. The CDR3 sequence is CASSRWTGRRSYEQYF. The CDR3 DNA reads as TGTGCCAGCAGTAGATGGACAGGGCGACGCTCCTACGAGCAGTACTTC.

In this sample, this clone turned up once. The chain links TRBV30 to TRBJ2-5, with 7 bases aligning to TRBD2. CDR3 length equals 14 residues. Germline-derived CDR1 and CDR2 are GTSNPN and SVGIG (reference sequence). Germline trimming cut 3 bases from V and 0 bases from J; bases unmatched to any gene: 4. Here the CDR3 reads CAWRALANQETQYF. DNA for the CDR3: TGTGCCTGGAGGGCACTAGCGAACCAAGAGACCCAGTACTTC.

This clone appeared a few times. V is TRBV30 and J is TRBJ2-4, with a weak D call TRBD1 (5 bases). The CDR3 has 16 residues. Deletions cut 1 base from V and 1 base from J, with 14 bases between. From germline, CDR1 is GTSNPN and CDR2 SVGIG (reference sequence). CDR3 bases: TGTGCCTGGAGTGGAGACAGAATCCCTGCCAAAAACATTCAGTACTTC. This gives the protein CAWSGDRIPAKNIQYF.

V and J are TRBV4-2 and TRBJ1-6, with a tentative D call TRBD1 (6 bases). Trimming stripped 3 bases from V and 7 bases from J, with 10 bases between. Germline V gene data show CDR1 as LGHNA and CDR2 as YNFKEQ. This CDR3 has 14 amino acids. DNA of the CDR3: TGTGCCAGCAGCCATCGACAGGAAAATTCACCCCTCCACTTT. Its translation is CASSHRQENSPLHF.